One sample yielded the 9 T cell receptor beta chains listed below, sequenced in a study of Graves' ophthalmopathy and Graves' hyperthyroidism. Amplified material comprised TCR beta CDR3 regions derived from RNA transcripts. Investigators did first-round RT-PCR with HTBI primers, then second-round multiplex PCR. From the multiplex PCR reads, TCRdb called clonotypes with MiXCR, one entry per CDR3 protein. The data show roughly 1.1 million distinct CDR3 sequences, with around a third seen just once and 11% held by the top ten. The sequenced sample consisted of peripheral blood or thyroid tissue (not recorded which). The receptors originated from an adult man with Graves' hyperthyroidism.

J is TRBJ1-5 and V is TRBV12-3 or TRBV12-4; 7 positions match TRBD1. V lost 7 bases and J lost 4; bases outside the gene matches: 7. The CDR3 totals 14 residues. CDR3 region: CASTLSGGNQPQHF. The CDR3 coding sequence is TGTGCCAGCACCCTCTCAGGGGGGAATCAGCCCCAGCATTTT.

This clonotype was observed a few times. The chain carries TRBV6-5 and TRBJ2-7; D gene uncertain. From germline, CDR1 is MNHEY and CDR2 SVGAGI. The CDR3 has 14 amino acids. The ends were cut back, 5 bases at V and 3 bases at J, with 14 bases in the middle. CDR3 coding DNA: TGTGCCAGCAGTATAGCCAGAGGCATCTACGAGCAGTACTTC. This codes for CASSIARGIYEQYF.

This clonotype was detected a few times. CDR3: CSATSGLAGVGDTQYF. The CDR3 nucleotides read TGCAGTGCTACCTCTGGACTAGCGGGAGTGGGAGATACGCAGTATTTT. V usage is TRBV20-1 and J usage is TRBJ2-3; TRBD2 aligns across 13 bases. V trimming: 4 bases; J trimming: 5 bases; junction bases outside the gene matches: 9. The CDR3 runs to 16 residues. Germline CDR1 DFQATT, CDR2 SNEGSKA (reference sequence).

This clonotype occurred many times. The CDR3 sequence: CASRRRAGEDTGNTIYF. In DNA, the CDR3 is TGTGCCAGCAGGCGACGGGCCGGAGAGGATACTGGAAACACCATATATTTT. The rearrangement joins TRBV2 to TRBJ1-3; D is unclear. This CDR3 is 17 amino acids long. CDR1 and CDR2 from the germline V gene are SNHLY and FYNNEI. The ends were cut back, 6 bases at V and 2 bases at J, with 20 bases in the middle.

This clonotype appeared many times. This rearrangement joins TRBV20-1 to TRBJ1-4, with a possible D match to TRBD1 (5 bases). CDR3 size: 14 residues. V dropped 3 bases and J dropped 5 bases, with 13 bases sitting between them. Germline CDR1 reads DFQATT; CDR2 reads SNEGSKA (reference sequence). CDR3 region: CSASSAAGNEKLFF. The CDR3 region has the DNA TGCAGTGCTAGTTCGGCGGCAGGGAATGAAAAACTGTTTTTT.

This clonotype was recorded many times. The V and J genes are TRBV9 and TRBJ1-4; 10 bases match TRBD1. The CDR3 length is 15 residues. The V gene's germline CDR1 is SGDLS and CDR2 YYNGEE. Losses at the gene ends were 1 base for V and 8 bases for J; bases not matched to a gene: 5. CDR3 residues: CASSVTGTGVEKLFF. In DNA, the CDR3 is TGTGCCAGCAGCGTAACCGGGACAGGGGTGGAAAAACTGTTTTTT.

To note about this clonotype: A much more abundant neighbour one base away suggests this may be a read error. The chain carries TRBV20-1 and TRBJ2-7; TRBD2 matches at 10 bases. This CDR3 has 13 residues. Germline-derived CDR1 and CDR2 are DFQATT and SNEGSKA (reference sequence). Here the CDR3 DNA reads TGCACACCTACTAGCGGGAACCCCTACGAGCAGTACTTC. Translation gives CTPTSGNPYEQYF.

The chain has TRBV27 and TRBJ1-2, with 8 nucleotides matching TRBD1. Germline V gene data show CDR1 as MNHEY and CDR2 as SMNVEV (reference sequence). CDR3 length: 16 amino acids. The V gene end was trimmed by 6 bases and the J gene end by 4 bases; junction bases not matched to a gene: 13. CDR3 amino acids: CASRRSGGARFYGYTF. The CDR3 coding sequence is TGTGCCAGCAGAAGGTCAGGGGGCGCAAGATTCTATGGCTACACCTTC.

This clonotype occurred a few times. This chain links TRBV28 with TRBJ1-1; perhaps TRBD1 as D (6 bases). There are 12 residues in the CDR3. The V end was cut by 8 bases, the J end by 4 bases, with 11 bases between. CDR1 and CDR2 (germline): MDHEN, SYDVKM. The CDR3: CASGTPTTEAFF. DNA of the CDR3: TGTGCCAGCGGGACACCGACCACTGAAGCTTTCTTT. Together with reference TRBV28 and TRBJ1-1, the CDR3 gives the full variable domain: DVKVTQSSRYLVKRTGEKVFLECVQDMDHENMFWYRQDPGLGLRLIYFSYDVKMKEKGDIPEGYSVSREKKERFSLILESASTNQTSMYLCASGTPTTEAFFGQGTRLTVV.